The 18 T cell receptor beta chains reported below all come from one sample, sequenced in a study of cytomegalovirus exposure and HLA in healthy donors. The PCR used 60 Vbeta and 13 Jbeta primers. Sequencing used immunoSEQ multiplex PCR; TCRdb keeps in-frame clones, though not all of them. This listing includes about 190,000 clones. What was sequenced was PBMCs. The origin of the receptors is a woman between 25 and 40 years old in good health and CMV-seropositive.

The chain employs TRBV9 and TRBJ1-2; D is possibly TRBD1 (5 bases). In germline, CDR1 is SGDLS, CDR2 YYNGEE. The ends were cut back, 2 bases at V and 7 bases at J, with 12 bases in the middle. The CDR3 totals 13 residues. The CDR3 here is CASSVGGGAGYTF. In DNA form, the CDR3 reads TGTGCCAGCAGCGTTGGAGGCGGGGCTGGCTACACCTTC.

This rearrangement joins TRBV7-7 to TRBJ2-2; D call uncertain. The V gene's germline CDR1 is SSHAT and CDR2 FNYEAQ (reference sequence). The CDR3 extends over 12 amino acids. V was cut by 5 bases and J by 7 bases, with 8 bases left in between. DNA of the CDR3: TGTGCCAGCAGCCCTCGGTTCGGGGAGCTGTTTTTT. Encoded protein: CASSPRFGELFF.

In DNA, the CDR3 is TGTGCCAGCAGCCAAGGGGCTCACTATGGCTACACCTTC. Encoded protein: CASSQGAHYGYTF. The chain joins TRBV14 to TRBJ1-2, with D unclear. The V gene lost 1 base and the J gene lost 3 bases, with 6 bases spanning the gap. The CDR3 extends over 13 amino acids. Germline V CDR1 and CDR2: SGHDN, FVKESK.

The chain carries TRBV19 and TRBJ1-1; D gene ambiguous. CDR3 length equals 12 residues. Germline V gene sequence: CDR1 LNHDA, CDR2 SQIVND (reference sequence). Trimming removed 3 bases from V and 1 base from J, with 3 bases in between. The CDR3 spells CASSIRNTEAFF. The CDR3 DNA is TGTGCCAGTAGTATTAGGAACACTGAAGCTTTCTTT.

The rearrangement links TRBV5-4 to TRBJ1-1; no definite D call. From germline, CDR1 is SGHNT and CDR2 YYREEE (reference sequence). CDR3 length equals 14 residues. V shed 2 bases and J shed 1 base, with 9 bases lying between them. CDR3 loop: CASSFVQSNTEAFF. Here the CDR3 DNA reads TGTGCCAGCAGCTTCGTGCAGTCGAACACTGAAGCTTTCTTT.

The genes are TRBV7-2 and TRBJ2-5; D may be TRBD2 (7 bases). CDR3 length: 16 amino acids. Per the germline V gene, CDR1 is SGHTA and CDR2 is FQGNSA. V was shortened by 0 bases and J by 4 bases, with 15 bases between the two germline ends. The CDR3 region is CASSLALQGGGETQYF. The CDR3 DNA is TGTGCCAGCAGCTTAGCGCTACAGGGAGGGGGAGAGACCCAGTACTTC.

The genes are TRBV30 and TRBJ1-5, with D unclear. V was shortened by 3 bases and J by 5 bases, with 8 bases between the two germline ends. The CDR3 extends over 12 amino acids. Germline values: CDR1 GTSNPN, CDR2 SVGIG (reference sequence). For the CDR3, the DNA is TGTGCCTGGAGCCCGCCAGATCAGCCCCAGCATTTT. The encoded protein is CAWSPPDQPQHF.

The chain is built from TRBV19 and TRBJ2-1; 12 nucleotides line up with TRBD2. V shed 4 bases and J 2 bases; nucleotides not matched to a gene: 9. This CDR3 contains 18 residues. CDR1 and CDR2 (germline): LNHDA, SQIVND (reference sequence). CDR3 sequence: CASSKEHGLAGPYNEQFF. For the CDR3, the DNA is TGTGCCAGTAGTAAGGAACATGGACTAGCGGGACCCTACAATGAGCAGTTCTTC.

V usage is TRBV19 and J usage is TRBJ1-6, with 9 bases matching TRBD1. This CDR3 spans 17 amino acids. The ends lost 4 bases at V and 3 bases at J; junction bases unmatched: 7. CDR1 LNHDA and CDR2 SQIVND come from the germline V gene (reference sequence). This chain's CDR3 is CASSTMTGGNYNSPLHF. Written as DNA, the CDR3 is TGTGCCAGTAGTACCATGACAGGGGGTAACTATAATTCACCCCTCCACTTT.

CDR3 sequence: CAISGQGMNTEAFF. CDR3 DNA: TGTGCCATCAGTGGGCAGGGCATGAACACTGAAGCTTTCTTT. The chain carries TRBV10-3 and TRBJ1-1; tentative D call: TRBD1 (5 bases). Germline CDR1 ENHRY, CDR2 SYGVKD. V lost 4 bases, J lost 0 bases, and 9 bases lay in between. CDR3 length: 14 amino acids.

This chain uses TRBV18 with TRBJ2-5, with D tentatively TRBD2 (6 bases). The V end was cut by 0 bases, the J end by 4 bases, with 15 bases between. CDR3 length: 16 residues. The germline CDR1 and CDR2 sequences are KGHSH and LQKENI. The CDR3 reads CASSPPRASEGETQYF. The CDR3 DNA is TGTGCCAGCTCACCACCACGTGCTAGCGAGGGAGAGACCCAGTACTTC.

The rearrangement joins TRBV18 to TRBJ2-1; no reliable D call. Germline CDR1 KGHSH, CDR2 LQKENI. The CDR3 is 14 residues long. V shed 8 bases and J shed 4 bases, with 15 bases lying between them. In DNA, the CDR3 is TGTGCCAGCCTCCTCAGTCGAAATTACAATGAGCAGTTCTTC. Residues: CASLLSRNYNEQFF.

The chain links TRBV7-2 to TRBJ2-3, with 7 positions matching TRBD1. Germline CDR1 is SGHTA and CDR2 is FQGNSA. CDR3 length: 12 amino acids. V was clipped by 5 bases and J by 4 bases; unmatched bases: 0. The CDR3 here is CASSQGADTQYF. The CDR3, as DNA: TGTGCCAGCAGCCAGGGGGCAGATACGCAGTATTTT.

The chain combines TRBV27 with TRBJ2-7; 9 positions match TRBD1. The V and J ends lost 3 bases and 4 bases, in that order; junction bases with no gene match: 4. Germline V gene lookup returns CDR1 MNHEY and CDR2 SMNVEV (reference sequence). This CDR3 region has 14 residues. CDR3 amino acids: CASSFSTGGYEQYF. The CDR3 DNA sequence: TGTGCCAGCAGTTTTTCGACAGGGGGATACGAGCAGTACTTC.

CDR3 amino acids: CASSQDSDLNTEAFF. In DNA form, the CDR3 reads TGCGCCAGCAGCCAAGATAGCGACTTGAACACTGAAGCTTTCTTT. The chain joins TRBV4-3 to TRBJ1-1, with no clear D. With 0 bases removed from V and 0 bases from J, the gap between germline ends came to 8 bases. The CDR3 sequence is 15 residues long. CDR1 and CDR2 (germline): LGHNA, YSLEER.

The CDR3 here is CASSQADRVNQAFF. CDR3 coding DNA: TGCGCCAGCAGCCAAGCGGACAGGGTTAATCAAGCTTTCTTT. V and J are TRBV4-1 and TRBJ1-1, with 8 bases matching TRBD1. The CDR3 has 14 residues. With V trimmed by 1 base and J by 9 bases, 7 bases remained unmatched. Germline V lookup: CDR1 MGHRA, CDR2 YSYEKL.

V usage is TRBV19 and J usage is TRBJ2-1; possibly TRBD2 for D (5 bases). Per germline, CDR1 LNHDA and CDR2 SQIVND (reference sequence). The CDR3 has 16 amino acids. V was pared by 5 bases and J by 5 bases, with 19 bases between. The CDR3 DNA is TGTGCCAGTAGTGCGGCTGGAGGCCGTATACACAATGAGCAGTTCTTC. It specifies CASSAAGGRIHNEQFF.

The chain is built from TRBV10-2 and TRBJ2-5; the match to TRBD2 covers 13 bases. Germline CDR1 WSHSY, CDR2 SAAADI. The CDR3 runs 13 residues. J gave up 3 bases and V 8 bases, and 0 bases lay outside the gene matches. Here the CDR3 DNA reads TGCGCCAGCGGACTAGCGGGGGAAGAGACCCAGTACTTC. This encodes CASGLAGEETQYF.